One and the same sample provided the 11 T cell receptor beta chains below, sequenced in a study of response to subunit inactivated influenza vaccine. TCRdb re-called the RT-PCR reads through MiXCR, storing one row per CDR3 protein. Of 300,000 to 350,000 distinct CDR3 sequences in the sample, 21% are singletons; the top ten hold 10%. Sequences were derived from PBMCs from blood, sampled about 20 months after vaccination. These receptor sequences come from a man between 50 and 75 years old who received an inactivated influenza vaccine.

This chain joins TRBV7-2 and TRBJ2-2; D gene uncertain. This CDR3 spans 13 amino acids. With 3 bases removed from V and 7 bases from J, the gap between germline ends came to 9 bases. Germline CDR1 and CDR2: SGHTA and FQGNSA. The DNA for the CDR3 is TGTGCCAGCAGCTTCCAGTCATTCGGGGAGCTGTTTTTT. Translation: CASSFQSFGELFF.

This clonotype was seen more than once but under ten times. The chain employs TRBV6-5 and TRBJ1-3, with a weak D call TRBD1 (5 bases). Germline values: CDR1 MNHEY, CDR2 SVGAGI. The CDR3 totals 15 residues. With 0 bases removed from V and 4 bases from J, the gap between germline ends came to 10 bases. The CDR3 DNA reads as TGTGCCAGCAGTTACTCGGGAGGGGCCGGAAACACCATATATTTT. Its translation: CASSYSGGAGNTIYF.

This sequence joins TRBV6-2 or TRBV6-3 and TRBJ2-1; 9 bases line up with TRBD2. The germline gives CDR1 MNHEY, CDR2 SVGEGT. The CDR3 length is 15 residues. After removal of 6 bases from V and 4 bases from J, the junction contained 7 bases not matched to a gene. The CDR3 reads CASSRTSEGYNEQFF. CDR3 bases: TGTGCCAGCAGCCGGACTAGCGAGGGGTACAATGAGCAGTTCTTC.

This clonotype was counted ten times or more. The chain couples TRBV7-2 to TRBJ1-6, with a tentative D call TRBD1 (6 bases). The V gene lost 3 bases and the J gene lost 7 bases, with 10 bases spanning the gap. This CDR3 is 14 amino acids long. The V gene's germline CDR1 is SGHTA and CDR2 FQGNSA. DNA of the CDR3: TGTGCCAGCAGCTTCCGGGACAAGAATTCACCCCTCCACTTT. As protein: CASSFRDKNSPLHF.

The table lists this clonotype with a few counts. The chain links TRBV4-3 to TRBJ1-4; D gene ambiguous. The CDR3 totals 16 residues. Germline V gives CDR1 LGHNA, CDR2 YSLEER. Trimming stripped 1 base from V and 0 bases from J, with 9 bases between. The CDR3 region has the DNA TGCGCCAGCAGCCAAGTACCAGCTGCAACTAATGAAAAACTGTTTTTT. This codes for CASSQVPAATNEKLFF.

This clonotype was seen a few times. The chain is built from TRBV29-1 and TRBJ1-3; a weak D match, TRBD1 (6 bases). The CDR3 is made up of 13 amino acids. From germline, CDR1 is SQVTM and CDR2 ANQGSEA. V dropped 0 bases and J dropped 9 bases, with 12 bases sitting between them. The CDR3 loop reads CSVEDQQGGTIYF. The CDR3 DNA reads TGCAGCGTTGAAGATCAACAGGGCGGCACCATATATTTT.

V is TRBV7-8 and J is TRBJ2-3; TRBD1 might be the D (5 bases). This CDR3 is built from 14 residues. V was cut by 4 bases and J by 4 bases, with 12 bases left in between. In germline, CDR1 is SGHVS, CDR2 FQNEAQ. This CDR3 reads CASSSRVVADTQYF. The CDR3 region has the DNA TGTGCCAGCAGCTCCAGGGTGGTTGCAGATACGCAGTATTTT.

This chain links TRBV5-1 with TRBJ1-2, with D possibly matching TRBD1 (5 bases). The CDR3 is made up of 12 amino acids. V dropped 1 base and J dropped 7 bases, with 8 bases sitting between them. Germline assignment: CDR1 SGHRS and CDR2 YFSETQ. The CDR3 sequence: CASSLQGPGYTF. The DNA of the CDR3 is TGCGCCAGCAGCTTGCAGGGTCCTGGCTACACCTTC.

V is TRBV12-3 or TRBV12-4 and J is TRBJ2-3; D might be TRBD1 or TRBD2, each matching 6 bases. V gave up 2 bases and J gave up 8 bases, with 14 bases separating them. The CDR3 consists of 14 residues. In nucleotides, the CDR3 is TGTGCCAGCAGTTTACGACAGGAGGGGGGTACGCAGTATTTT. Protein sequence: CASSLRQEGGTQYF.

The chain is built from TRBV28 and TRBJ1-4, with D possibly matching TRBD1 (5 bases). CDR3 length equals 16 residues. Germline CDR1 and CDR2: MDHEN and SYDVKM. Trimming left V 5 bases short and J 6 bases short, with 19 bases between. The CDR3 nucleotides are TGTGCCAGCAGTAGCTTTCAGTGGATAGGGGATGAAAAACTGTTTTTT. Its protein product is CASSSFQWIGDEKLFF. The entire variable domain, with the rest obtained from reference TRBV28 and TRBJ1-4, is as follows: DVKVTQSSRYLVKRTGEKVFLECVQDMDHENMFWYRQDPGLGLRLIYFSYDVKMKEKGDIPEGYSVSREKKERFSLILESASTNQTSMYLCASSSFQWIGDEKLFFGSGTQLSVL.

The genes are TRBV4-2 and TRBJ1-5; D gene ambiguous. Germline assignment: CDR1 LGHNA and CDR2 YNFKEQ. V was cut by 4 bases and J by 7 bases, with 17 bases left in between. The CDR3 covers 15 residues. DNA of the CDR3: TGTGCCAGCAGCCTACTTGGCCCACCGGAGCAGCCCCAGCATTTT. It specifies CASSLLGPPEQPQHF.